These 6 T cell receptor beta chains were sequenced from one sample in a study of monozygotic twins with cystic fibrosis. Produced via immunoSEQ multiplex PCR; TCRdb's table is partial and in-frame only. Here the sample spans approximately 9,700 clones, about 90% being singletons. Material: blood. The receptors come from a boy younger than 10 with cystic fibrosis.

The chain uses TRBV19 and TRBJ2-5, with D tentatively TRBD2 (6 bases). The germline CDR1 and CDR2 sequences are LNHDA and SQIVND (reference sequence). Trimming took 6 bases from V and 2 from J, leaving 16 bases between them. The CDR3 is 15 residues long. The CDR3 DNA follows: TGTGCCAGTAGCATTGGGGGGTCTCTACAAGAGACCCAGTACTTC. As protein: CASSIGGSLQETQYF.

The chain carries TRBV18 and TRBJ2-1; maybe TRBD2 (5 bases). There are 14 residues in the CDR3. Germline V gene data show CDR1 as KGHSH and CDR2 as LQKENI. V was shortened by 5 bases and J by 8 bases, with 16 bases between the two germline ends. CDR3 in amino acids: CASSGRRIIDEQFF. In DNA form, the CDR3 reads TGTGCCAGCTCAGGTAGGAGGATTATCGATGAGCAGTTCTTC.

CDR3 nucleotides: TGTGCCAGCAGCTCCGGGGGGCGGGACTACACCTTC. This encodes CASSSGGRDYTF. V gene TRBV5-5 combines with J gene TRBJ1-2, with D possibly being TRBD1 (6 bases). Germline V lookup: CDR1 SGHKS, CDR2 YYEKEE (reference sequence). The CDR3 is 12 amino acids. With 3 bases removed from V and 10 bases from J, the gap between germline ends came to 13 bases.

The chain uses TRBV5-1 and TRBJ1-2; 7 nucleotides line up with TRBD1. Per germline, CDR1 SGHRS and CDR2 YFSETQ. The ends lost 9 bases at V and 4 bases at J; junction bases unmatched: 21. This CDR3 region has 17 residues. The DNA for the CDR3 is TGCGCCACTCGGGAGGTGAACCAGGGGGATATTTTCTATGGCTACACCTTC. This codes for CATREVNQGDIFYGYTF.

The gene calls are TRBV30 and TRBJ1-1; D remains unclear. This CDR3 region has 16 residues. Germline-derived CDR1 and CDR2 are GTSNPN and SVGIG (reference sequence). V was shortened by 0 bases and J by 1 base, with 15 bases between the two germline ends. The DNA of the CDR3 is TGTGCCTGGAGTGTACGCGGTGAGGGAGCGAACACTGAAGCTTTCTTT. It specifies CAWSVRGEGANTEAFF.

CDR3 DNA sequence: TGTGCCAGCAGTTACTCGGTGGGGACAGGGAACATTCAGTACTTC. Translated: CASSYSVGTGNIQYF. The rearrangement uses TRBV6-5 and TRBJ2-4; 9 positions match TRBD1. The CDR3 is made up of 15 amino acids. The ends lost 0 bases at V and 7 bases at J; junction bases unmatched: 4. Germline-derived CDR1 and CDR2 are MNHEY and SVGAGI.